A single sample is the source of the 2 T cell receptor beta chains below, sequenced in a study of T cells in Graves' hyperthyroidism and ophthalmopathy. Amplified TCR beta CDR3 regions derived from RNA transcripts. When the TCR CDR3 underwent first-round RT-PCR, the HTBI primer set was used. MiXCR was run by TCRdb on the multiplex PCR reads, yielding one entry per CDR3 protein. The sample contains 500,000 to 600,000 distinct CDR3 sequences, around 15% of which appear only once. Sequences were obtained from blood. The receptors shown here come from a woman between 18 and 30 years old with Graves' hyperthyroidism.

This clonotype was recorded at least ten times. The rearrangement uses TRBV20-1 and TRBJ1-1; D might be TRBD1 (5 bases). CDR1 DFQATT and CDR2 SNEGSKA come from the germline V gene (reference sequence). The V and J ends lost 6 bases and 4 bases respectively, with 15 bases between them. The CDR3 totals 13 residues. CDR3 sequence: CSAPRAGLTEAFF. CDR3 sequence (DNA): TGCAGTGCACCTAGGGCAGGGCTCACTGAAGCTTTCTTT.

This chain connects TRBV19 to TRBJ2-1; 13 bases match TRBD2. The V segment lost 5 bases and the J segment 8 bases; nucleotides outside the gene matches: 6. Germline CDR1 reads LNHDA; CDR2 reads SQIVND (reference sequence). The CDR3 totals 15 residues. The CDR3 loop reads CASSATSGRGDEQFF. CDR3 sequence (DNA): TGTGCCAGTAGTGCCACTAGCGGGAGGGGGGATGAGCAGTTCTTC.